This T cell receptor beta chain was captured in a study of T cell clonality in common variable immunodeficiency. This table comes from immunoSEQ multiplex PCR, and its TCRdb copy is limited to in-frame clones, with some not included. Altogether tens of thousands of clones were found in the sample, and no singletons occur. The CDR3 length is 15 residues. The germline gives CDR1 SNHLY, CDR2 FYNNEI. Losses at the gene ends were 8 bases for V and 0 bases for J; bases not matched to a gene: 4. The table lists this clone with many counts. Its antigen remains unknown. The CDR3 end lies 3 residues beyond the end of the read and is filled in from the germline J gene. Points from the study as a whole: In common variable immunodeficiency, TCR beta chains reportedly carried fewer deletions and N-nucleotide insertions. Fewer TCRbeta clones were shared among CVID subjects than controls.

This sequence was found in a human donor with common variable immunodeficiency. The sample taken for sequencing was peripheral blood mononuclear cells. V and J are TRBV2 and TRBJ2-6, with TRBD1 identical over 7 bases. This chain's CDR3 is CASAGGYSGANVLTF. The CDR3 DNA, read in part, is TGTGCCAGCGCAGGGGGATACTCTGGGGCCAACGTC. Together with reference TRBV2 and TRBJ2-6, the CDR3 gives the full variable domain: EPEVTQTPSHQVTQMGQEVILRCVPISNHLYFYWYRQILGQKVEFLVSFYNNEISEKSEIFDDQFSVERPDGSNFTLKIRSTKLEDSAMYFCASAGGYSGANVLTFGAGSRLTVL.